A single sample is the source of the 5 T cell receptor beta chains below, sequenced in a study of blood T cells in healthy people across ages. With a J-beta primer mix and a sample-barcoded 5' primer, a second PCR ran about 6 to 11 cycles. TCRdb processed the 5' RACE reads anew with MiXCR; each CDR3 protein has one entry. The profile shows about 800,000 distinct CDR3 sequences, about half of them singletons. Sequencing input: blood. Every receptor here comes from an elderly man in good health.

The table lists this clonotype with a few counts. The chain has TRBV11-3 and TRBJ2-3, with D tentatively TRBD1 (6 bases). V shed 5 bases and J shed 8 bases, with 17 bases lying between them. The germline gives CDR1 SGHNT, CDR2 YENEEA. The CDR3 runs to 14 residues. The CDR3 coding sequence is TGTGCCAGCAGCCAAACAACAGGGTCCGGTACGCAGTATTTT. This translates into CASSQTTGSGTQYF.

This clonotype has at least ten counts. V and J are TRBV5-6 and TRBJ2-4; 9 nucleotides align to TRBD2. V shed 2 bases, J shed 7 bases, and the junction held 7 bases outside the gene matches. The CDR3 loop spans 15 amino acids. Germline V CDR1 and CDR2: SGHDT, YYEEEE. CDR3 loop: CASSFSSSGNNIQYF. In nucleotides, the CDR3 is TGTGCCAGCAGCTTTTCTTCTAGCGGGAATAACATTCAGTACTTC.

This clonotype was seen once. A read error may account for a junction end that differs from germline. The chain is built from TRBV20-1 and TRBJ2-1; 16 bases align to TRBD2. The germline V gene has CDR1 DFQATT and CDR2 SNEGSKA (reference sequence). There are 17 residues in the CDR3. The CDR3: CSAGDPGTSGRGDEQFF. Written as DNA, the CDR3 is TGCAGTGCTGGAGATCCGGGGACTAGCGGGAGGGGCGATGAGCAGTTCTTC.

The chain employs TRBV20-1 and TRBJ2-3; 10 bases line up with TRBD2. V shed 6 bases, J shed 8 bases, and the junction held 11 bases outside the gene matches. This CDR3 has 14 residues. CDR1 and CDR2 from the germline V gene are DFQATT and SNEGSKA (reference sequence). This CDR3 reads CSAPKREGPGTQYF. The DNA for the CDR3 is TGCAGTGCCCCTAAGCGGGAGGGCCCAGGTACGCAGTATTTT.

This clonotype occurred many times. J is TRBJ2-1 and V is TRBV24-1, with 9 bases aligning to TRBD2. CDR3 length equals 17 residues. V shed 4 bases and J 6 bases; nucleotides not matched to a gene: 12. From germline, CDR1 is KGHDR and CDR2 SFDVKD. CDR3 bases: TGTGCCACCAGTGACCCTAGGGCGGGAGGGCTCTTCAATGAGCAGTTCTTC. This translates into CATSDPRAGGLFNEQFF.